The 30 T cell receptor beta chains in this list originate from one sample, sequenced in a study of cytomegalovirus exposure and HLA in healthy donors (dated by TCRdb to 2017 to 2019). The library was built by means of the immunoSEQ multiplex PCR assay. For the multiplex PCR, a mixture combining 60 forward primers for TCR Vbeta segments and 13 reverse primers for TCR Jbeta segments was used. TCRdb's version of the immuneACCESS table is confined to in-frame rearrangements and falls short of the full clone set. An unresolved V gene accounts for under half of the shortfall where checked; the remainder is of unknown origin. Across this sample there are around 58,000 clones, with roughly 77% seen only once. The ten biggest clones cover less than 3% of the sample. The sequencing input was PBMCs. These TCRs come from a female donor in good health and CMV-seronegative.

The rearrangement joins TRBV5-4 to TRBJ2-2, with TRBD2 matching over 11 bases. The CDR3 spans 16 residues. The ends lost 3 bases at V and 7 bases at J; junction bases unmatched: 8. Germline-derived CDR1 and CDR2 are SGHNT and YYREEE (reference sequence). The CDR3 loop is CASSSGTSGRGGELFF. CDR3 bases: TGTGCCAGCAGCTCAGGGACTAGCGGCCGGGGCGGGGAGCTGTTTTTT. The whole variable domain, remainder taken from reference TRBV5-4 and TRBJ2-2, is ETGVTQSPTHLIKTRGQQVTLRCSSQSGHNTVSWYQQALGQGPQFIFQYYREEENGRGNFPPRFSGLQFPNYSSELNVNALELDDSALYLCASSSGTSGRGGELFFGEGSRLTVL.

The genes are TRBV28 and TRBJ2-1, with 8 positions matching TRBD1. The CDR3 extends over 17 amino acids. Germline V CDR1 and CDR2: MDHEN, SYDVKM. Trimming at V came to 5 bases and at J to 0 bases, leaving 9 bases not matched to a gene. The CDR3 nucleotides read TGTGCCAGCAGTGGGACAGGATCCTACAGCTCCTACAATGAGCAGTTCTTC. Protein product: CASSGTGSYSSYNEQFF. Supplemented by reference TRBV28 and TRBJ2-1, the full variable domain reads DVKVTQSSRYLVKRTGEKVFLECVQDMDHENMFWYRQDPGLGLRLIYFSYDVKMKEKGDIPEGYSVSREKKERFSLILESASTNQTSMYLCASSGTGSYSSYNEQFFGPGTRLTVL.

This clone showed up just a few times. This rearrangement joins TRBV7-9 to TRBJ2-7; 7 bases map to TRBD1. The germline CDR1 and CDR2 sequences are SEHNR and FQNEAQ (reference sequence). This CDR3 spans 14 amino acids. The trim removed 3 bases at V and 7 bases at J, leaving 9 bases unmatched. CDR3 amino acids: CASSFSTGTAEQYF. CDR3 coding DNA: TGTGCCAGCAGCTTTTCCACGGGGACAGCAGAGCAGTACTTC.

V and J are TRBV28 and TRBJ1-2, with D hard to call. Germline V gene sequence: CDR1 MDHEN, CDR2 SYDVKM. CDR3 length: 13 amino acids. V was pared by 6 bases and J by 5 bases, with 13 bases between. The CDR3 region is CASSPKGGYGYTF. For the CDR3, the DNA is TGTGCCAGCAGCCCTAAGGGCGGGTATGGCTACACCTTC.

This rearrangement joins TRBV27 to TRBJ2-1; D is unresolved. V lost 6 bases and J 7 bases, leaving 7 bases between the germline ends. This CDR3 comprises 11 residues. Germline V gene sequence: CDR1 MNHEY, CDR2 SMNVEV (reference sequence). CDR3 nucleotides: TGTGCCAGCAGCGCGATGAATGAGCAGTTCTTC. Encoded protein: CASSAMNEQFF.

This clone was counted once. The chain joins TRBV5-1 to TRBJ1-4, with a weak D call TRBD1 (5 bases). Per germline, CDR1 SGHRS and CDR2 YFSETQ. CDR3 size: 15 residues. Trimming took off 0 bases at V and 6 bases at J, with 12 bases between the two ends. This CDR3 is CASSLVGGEYEKLFF. The CDR3 DNA reads TGCGCCAGCAGCTTGGTGGGGGGAGAATATGAAAAACTGTTTTTT. Looking up the rest from reference TRBV5-1 and TRBJ1-4 gives the full variable domain: KAGVTQTPRYLIKTRGQQVTLSCSPISGHRSVSWYQQTPGQGLQFLFEYFSETQRNKGNFPGRFSGRQFSNSRSEMNVSTLELGDSALYLCASSLVGGEYEKLFFGSGTQLSVL.

The rearrangement joins TRBV6-1 to TRBJ2-5; 7 nucleotides align to TRBD2. The germline CDR1 and CDR2 sequences are MNHNS and SASEGT. The CDR3 covers 14 residues. Trimming took 5 bases from V and 4 from J; bases not matched to a gene: 7. CDR3 in DNA: TGTGCCAGCAGTTTGGGGGGGGTGGGAGAGACCCAGTACTTC. It translates to CASSLGGVGETQYF.

The chain links TRBV4-1 to TRBJ1-1; D not resolved. The CDR3 has 15 residues. The germline V gene encodes CDR1 MGHRA and CDR2 YSYEKL. V was clipped by 0 bases and J by 1 base, with 9 bases between them. The CDR3 DNA is TGCGCCAGCAGCCAAGAGGTACATTCGAACACTGAAGCTTTCTTT. It codes for CASSQEVHSNTEAFF.

For this clone: Relative to the germline gene, one junction end is altered; a read error may explain this. The rearrangement joins TRBV19 to TRBJ2-7, with 8 bases that match TRBD1. The germline gives CDR1 LNHDA, CDR2 SQIVND (reference sequence). This CDR3 has 14 residues. This CDR3 reads CASSSQGASYEQYF. CDR3 nucleotides: TGTGCCAGTAGTAGCCAGGGGGCCTCCTACGAACAGTACTTC.

The genes are TRBV5-4 and TRBJ2-3; TRBD2 matches 14 bases. Trimming at V came to 4 bases and at J to 2 bases, leaving 9 bases not matched to a gene. The CDR3 spans 18 residues. Germline values: CDR1 SGHNT, CDR2 YYREEE (reference sequence). In nucleotides, the CDR3 is TGTGCCAGCAGCGCGGGACTAGCGGGGGTACTCACCACAGATACGCAGTATTTT. The encoded protein is CASSAGLAGVLTTDTQYF.

The J gene is TRBJ2-3, the V gene TRBV7-9, with 13 nucleotides matching TRBD2. Germline V gene data show CDR1 as SEHNR and CDR2 as FQNEAQ (reference sequence). V trimming: 5 bases; J trimming: 3 bases; junction bases outside the gene matches: 2. The CDR3 loop spans 15 amino acids. CDR3 nucleotide sequence: TGTGCCAGCAGCCGGACTAGCGGGGGAACAGATACGCAGTATTTT. This encodes CASSRTSGGTDTQYF.

The chain uses TRBV7-8 and TRBJ2-2; 15 bases fit TRBD2. The CDR3 is made up of 20 amino acids. The V gene's germline CDR1 is SGHVS and CDR2 FQNEAQ. After removal of 5 bases from V and 4 bases from J, the junction contained 14 bases not matched to a gene. Here the CDR3 reads CASSPEYGLAGGPVTGELFF. The CDR3 coding sequence is TGTGCCAGCAGCCCAGAATATGGACTAGCGGGAGGGCCGGTCACCGGGGAGCTGTTTTTT.

The CDR3 DNA follows: TGCAGCGCCGGTTCCGGGACAGGGGTCACCGGGGAGCTGTTTTTT. Its translation is CSAGSGTGVTGELFF. The chain links TRBV29-1 to TRBJ2-2; 10 nucleotides match TRBD1. The CDR3 is made up of 15 amino acids. Germline V gene data show CDR1 as SQVTM and CDR2 as ANQGSEA. V lost 7 bases, J lost 4 bases, and 9 bases stayed unmatched.

The sample holds a few counts of this clone. V is TRBV5-1 and J is TRBJ2-7; maybe TRBD1 (5 bases). The V and J ends lost 6 bases and 0 bases respectively, with 13 bases between them. Germline values: CDR1 SGHRS, CDR2 YFSETQ. This CDR3 region has 14 residues. The CDR3, as DNA: TGCGCCAGCACCCAGGGTCCATCCTCCTACGAGCAGTACTTC. Protein: CASTQGPSSYEQYF.

This chain connects TRBV7-2 to TRBJ2-7; D is possibly TRBD2 (5 bases). Looked up from germline, CDR1 is SGHTA and CDR2 is FQGNSA. This CDR3 is built from 15 residues. V lost 2 bases and J 3 bases, leaving 14 bases between the germline ends. The DNA for the CDR3 is TGTGCCAGCAGCTTATCCTCATTGGCGGGCTACGAGCAGTACTTC. It encodes CASSLSSLAGYEQYF.

Notes on this clone: The junction departs from germline at one end; a sequencing error may be responsible. The rearrangement uses TRBV6-5 and TRBJ2-7, with D possibly matching TRBD1 (5 bases). The CDR3 runs to 15 residues. Per germline, CDR1 MNHEY and CDR2 SVGAGI. CDR3 residues: CASSYGTAGPYGQYF. The CDR3 region has the DNA TGTGCCAGCAGTTACGGCACCGCAGGGCCCTACGGGCAGTACTTC.

The chain is built from TRBV28 and TRBJ2-7; D remains ambiguous. Trimming took 1 base from V and 2 from J, leaving 9 bases between them. This CDR3 is 14 amino acids long. Germline values: CDR1 MDHEN, CDR2 SYDVKM. The CDR3: CASSLSIPPYEQYF. The CDR3 DNA is TGTGCCAGCAGTTTATCCATCCCCCCCTACGAGCAGTACTTC.

This rearrangement joins TRBV19 to TRBJ2-2; possible D gene TRBD2, 7 bases. The V gene's germline CDR1 is LNHDA and CDR2 SQIVND (reference sequence). The length of the CDR3 is 15 residues. Between the trimmed V and J ends, which lost 10 bases and 4 bases, there was a span of 19 bases. DNA of the CDR3: TGTGCCACTTATACACGGGGGGCTGGCACCGGGGAGCTGTTTTTT. Translation: CATYTRGAGTGELFF.

This clone was recorded a few times. The chain uses TRBV4-2 and TRBJ1-2, with D perhaps matching TRBD1 (5 bases). The CDR3 extends over 15 amino acids. V dropped 0 bases and J dropped 4 bases, with 12 bases sitting between them. The V gene's germline CDR1 is LGHNA and CDR2 YNFKEQ. DNA for the CDR3: TGTGCCAGCAGCCAAGATTCACCAGGGTCCTATGGCTACACCTTC. As protein: CASSQDSPGSYGYTF.

The chain recombines TRBV28 with TRBJ2-5; 8 positions match TRBD1. CDR1 is MDHEN and CDR2 is SYDVKM in the germline V gene. This CDR3 is built from 16 residues. The junction had 9 bases not matched to a gene; V was cut back by 5 bases and J by 1 base. In DNA form, the CDR3 reads TGTGCCAGCAGTGCAACAGGGGGGCCAATCCAAGAGACCCAGTACTTC. Protein: CASSATGGPIQETQYF. Full variable domain (rest looked up from reference TRBV28 and TRBJ2-5): DVKVTQSSRYLVKRTGEKVFLECVQDMDHENMFWYRQDPGLGLRLIYFSYDVKMKEKGDIPEGYSVSREKKERFSLILESASTNQTSMYLCASSATGGPIQETQYFGPGTRLLVL.

The sample holds a few counts of this clone. The junction departs from the called germline gene at one end, perhaps through a read error. The gene calls are TRBV6-1 and TRBJ1-2, with D possibly TRBD1 on 5 matching bases. There are 12 residues in the CDR3. Germline V gene data show CDR1 as MNHNS and CDR2 as SASEGT. This chain's CDR3 is CATQGRNYGYPF. The DNA for the CDR3 is TGTGCCACCCAGGGCCGTAACTATGGCTACCCCTTC.

This chain uses TRBV7-9 with TRBJ2-1; TRBD2 is a possible D gene (6 bases). V lost 6 bases, J lost 8 bases, and 20 bases lay in between. CDR1 is SEHNR and CDR2 is FQNEAQ in the germline V gene (reference sequence). The CDR3 is 15 residues long. The CDR3 DNA follows: TGTGCCAGCAGACGAGGGAGGATTGCTCTCGATGAGCAGTTCTTC. Translated: CASRRGRIALDEQFF.

This chain uses TRBV9 with TRBJ2-7, with TRBD1 identical over 11 bases. V lost 0 bases and J lost 3; bases outside the gene matches: 2. Germline V lookup: CDR1 SGDLS, CDR2 YYNGEE. This CDR3 is built from 15 residues. CDR3 residues: CASSVGTGGLYEQYF. CDR3 bases: TGTGCCAGCAGCGTAGGGACAGGGGGCCTCTACGAGCAGTACTTC.

The chain joins TRBV13 to TRBJ1-2; a possible D gene is TRBD1 (5 bases). CDR3 length equals 14 residues. V was trimmed by 0 bases and J by 6 bases, leaving 11 bases between them. Germline assignment: CDR1 PRHDT and CDR2 FYEKMQ (reference sequence). The CDR3 DNA follows: TGTGCCAGCAGCTTAGGGACAGCCCTCGATGGCTACACCTTC. As protein: CASSLGTALDGYTF.

The chain has TRBV5-6 and TRBJ2-7; D unresolved. The CDR3 covers 12 residues. V was trimmed by 8 bases and J by 4 bases, leaving 13 bases between them. Germline CDR1 and CDR2: SGHDT and YYEEEE. DNA of the CDR3: TGTGCCAGTAGTCCGCTCCAATACGAGCAGTACTTC. It specifies CASSPLQYEQYF.

The chain employs TRBV28 and TRBJ1-5; D may be TRBD1 (6 bases). There are 13 residues in the CDR3. Germline V gives CDR1 MDHEN, CDR2 SYDVKM. Trimming took off 8 bases at V and 4 bases at J, with 12 bases between the two ends. CDR3 bases: TGTGCCAGCGTGGGGGGGGCGAATCAGCCCCAGCATTTT. Translation gives CASVGGANQPQHF.

This rearrangement joins TRBV18 to TRBJ1-4; TRBD1 aligns across 7 bases. This CDR3 spans 15 amino acids. Germline CDR1 KGHSH, CDR2 LQKENI. With V trimmed by 3 bases and J by 3 bases, 4 bases remained unmatched. CDR3 sequence: CASSPVQGPNEKLFF. The CDR3 region has the DNA TGTGCCAGCTCACCCGTACAGGGGCCTAATGAAAAACTGTTTTTT.

To note about this clone: Compared with germline, one end of the junction differs, possibly owing to a read error. The chain carries TRBV18 and TRBJ2-2; tentatively, D is TRBD1 (6 bases). Germline V gives CDR1 KGHSH, CDR2 LQKENI. This CDR3 spans 15 amino acids. In DNA form, the CDR3 reads TGTGCCAGCTCCCCACTTCGGACAGTTACCGGGGAGCTGTTTTTT. The encoded protein is CASSPLRTVTGELFF.

This chain connects TRBV6-4 to TRBJ2-3; D may be TRBD2 (7 bases). The germline V gene has CDR1 MRHNA and CDR2 SNTAGT. This CDR3 has 15 residues. Trimming took off 3 bases at V and 2 bases at J, with 12 bases between the two ends. CDR3 region: CASSEGGGHTDTQYF. For the CDR3, the DNA is TGTGCCAGCAGTGAAGGGGGGGGGCACACAGATACGCAGTATTTT.

The chain couples TRBV9 to TRBJ2-2; D possibly corresponds to TRBD2 (6 bases). CDR1 is SGDLS and CDR2 is YYNGEE in the germline V gene. The CDR3 covers 16 residues. Trimming took 0 bases from V and 1 from J, leaving 10 bases between them. CDR3 amino acids: CASSVGGSGNTGELFF. The CDR3 DNA is TGTGCCAGCAGCGTAGGGGGTAGCGGGAACACCGGGGAGCTGTTTTTT. The full variable domain, with the rest looked up from reference TRBV9 and TRBJ2-2, is DSGVTQTPKHLITATGQRVTLRCSPRSGDLSVYWYQQSLDQGLQFLIQYYNGEERAKGNILERFSAQQFPDLHSELNLSSLELGDSALYFCASSVGGSGNTGELFFGEGSRLTVL.